The clone carrying this T cell receptor (beta chain) was recorded once. Its antigen is unidentified. Unstimulated Tregs (CD4+CD25+CD127-) and CD4+CD25- non-Tregs were sorted from PBMCs. These data are taken from a study of Tregs in tolerant kidney transplant recipients. Across the whole study: The nonmyeloablative bone marrow transplants came from related graft donors, with transient mixed chimerism.

Study-wide points: Tolerant patients' donor-specific Tregs expanded beyond overall Tregs, suggesting antigen-driven growth. The small number of patients limits these findings pending further validation.

Profiling relied on immunoSEQ multiplex PCR, and the TCRdb table lists in-frame clones only, not all of them. The table lists approximately 69,000 clones, 85% to 90% of them singletons. The V and J ends lost 1 base and 9 bases, in that order; junction bases with no gene match: 8. Per germline, CDR1 LGHNA and CDR2 YSLEER. The CDR3 totals 15 residues. Sequenced here: CD4+ T cells from blood, sampled before the transplant. This receptor was identified in a human donor who received a combined kidney and bone marrow transplant. V and J are TRBV4-3 and TRBJ2-1; 8 bases are shared with TRBD2. The CDR3 spells CASSQADSGKREQFF. The CDR3 DNA sequence: TGCGCCAGCAGCCAAGCCGATAGCGGGAAGCGTGAGCAGTTCTTC.